The rows below give T cell receptor beta chains drawn from one sample of a study of CD8 T cells in Susac syndrome. TCRdb redid the calling of the immunoSEQ multiplex PCR reads with MiXCR, one entry per CDR3 protein. The sample has roughly 150,000 distinct CDR3 sequences; around 95% are singletons. Sequencing was done on a sample of CD8+ T cells from PBMCs. The receptors derive from a human donor with Susac syndrome. The CDR3 runs from the conserved cysteine through the conserved F or W. Each record gives: CDR3 length, J gene, clone size, D gene, V gene, CDR3 DNA, CDR3 protein. The D gene is left open where the match is weak. Some rows mark clone size as missing; the rest say once, few, many or name a class of expanded clone.

len: 16; j_gene: TRBJ2-7; abundance: NA; d_gene: NA; v_gene: TRBV4-1; CDR3nt: TGCGCCAGCAGCCAAGATAGCCTAGGTCCCTCCTACGAGCAGTACTTC; CDR3aa: CASSQDSLGPSYEQYF
len: 18; j_gene: TRBJ2-6; abundance: NA; d_gene: NA; v_gene: TRBV13; CDR3nt: TGTGCCAGCAGCTTCGGTCAGGGGTTAAGCTCTGGGGCCAACGTCCTGACTTTC; CDR3aa: CASSFGQGLSSGANVLTF
len: 13; j_gene: TRBJ2-3; abundance: NA; d_gene: NA; v_gene: TRBV10-2; CDR3nt: TGCGCCAGCAGTGTTATAAACCAGGATACGCAGTATTTT; CDR3aa: CASSVINQDTQYF
len: 13; j_gene: TRBJ2-7; abundance: NA; d_gene: NA; v_gene: TRBV5-1; CDR3nt: TGCGCCAGCAGCTTGGTAGGGTACTACGAGCAGTACTTC; CDR3aa: CASSLVGYYEQYF
len: 13; j_gene: TRBJ2-1; abundance: NA; d_gene: TRBD2; v_gene: TRBV27; CDR3nt: TGTGCCAGCAGCGTTAGCGGGATTAGTGAGCAGTTCTTC; CDR3aa: CASSVSGISEQFF
len: 13; j_gene: TRBJ1-1; abundance: few; d_gene: NA; v_gene: TRBV5-1; CDR3nt: TGCGCCAGCAGCTTAATCTTGAACACTGAAGCTTTCTTT; CDR3aa: CASSLILNTEAFF
len: 17; j_gene: TRBJ2-1; abundance: NA; d_gene: TRBD2; v_gene: TRBV19; CDR3nt: TGTGCCAGTACCCCCGACCTAGCGGGAGGGGCCTACAATGAGCAGTTCTTC; CDR3aa: CASTPDLAGGAYNEQFF
len: 16; j_gene: TRBJ2-7; abundance: NA; d_gene: TRBD2; v_gene: TRBV3-1; CDR3nt: TGTGCCAGCAGCCAAACCGGGACTAGCGGGCGCGACGAGCAGTACTTC; CDR3aa: CASSQTGTSGRDEQYF
len: 15; j_gene: TRBJ2-1; abundance: NA; d_gene: NA; v_gene: TRBV9; CDR3nt: TGTGCCAGCAGCGGAACTGCGGGGGCCAGGGATGAGCAGTTCTTC; CDR3aa: CASSGTAGARDEQFF
len: 15; j_gene: TRBJ2-7; abundance: NA; d_gene: TRBD1; v_gene: TRBV14; CDR3nt: TGTGCCAGTTGTTACGGGACAGGGGGGACCTACGAGCAGTACTTC; CDR3aa: CASCYGTGGTYEQYF
len: 13; j_gene: TRBJ1-2; abundance: NA; d_gene: TRBD1; v_gene: TRBV12-3/TRBV12-4; CDR3nt: TGTGCCAGCAGTTCAGGGGGGAACTATGGCTACACCTTC; CDR3aa: CASSSGGNYGYTF
len: 14; j_gene: TRBJ2-7; abundance: few; d_gene: NA; v_gene: TRBV4-1; CDR3nt: TGCGCCAGCAGCCAAGTTCCGGGAAACTACGAGCAGTACTTC; CDR3aa: CASSQVPGNYEQYF
len: 13; j_gene: TRBJ2-7; abundance: NA; d_gene: NA; v_gene: TRBV7-9; CDR3nt: TGTGCCAGCAGCTTAGACGGTTATGACGAGCAGTACTTC; CDR3aa: CASSLDGYDEQYF
len: 15; j_gene: TRBJ2-1; abundance: NA; d_gene: NA; v_gene: TRBV4-1; CDR3nt: TGCGCCAGCAGCCAAGTACAGGGCGCGGAGAATGAGCAGTTCTTC; CDR3aa: CASSQVQGAENEQFF
len: 14; j_gene: TRBJ2-2; abundance: NA; d_gene: NA; v_gene: TRBV29-1; CDR3nt: TGCAGCGCTAACTACAGGGAGAACACCGGGGAGCTGTTTTTT; CDR3aa: CSANYRENTGELFF
len: 13; j_gene: TRBJ2-1; abundance: NA; d_gene: NA; v_gene: TRBV27; CDR3nt: TGTGCCAGCACTCAATTCCCCTACAATGAGCAGTTCTTC; CDR3aa: CASTQFPYNEQFF
len: 14; j_gene: TRBJ2-1; abundance: NA; d_gene: TRBD1; v_gene: TRBV6-1; CDR3nt: TGTGCCAGCAGAAGATTACAGGGGGCGAATGAGCAGTTCTTC; CDR3aa: CASRRLQGANEQFF
len: 11; j_gene: TRBJ1-1; abundance: NA; d_gene: TRBD1; v_gene: TRBV27; CDR3nt: TGTGCCAGCAAGGGACAGGGAAGAGCTTTCTTT; CDR3aa: CASKGQGRAFF
len: 11; j_gene: TRBJ2-1; abundance: NA; d_gene: NA; v_gene: TRBV12-3/TRBV12-4; CDR3nt: TGTGCCAGCAGTTTAATGCGTGAGCAGTTCTTC; CDR3aa: CASSLMREQFF
len: 12; j_gene: TRBJ2-1; abundance: NA; d_gene: TRBD2; v_gene: TRBV10-1; CDR3nt: TGCGCCAGCAGTGACTCGGCTAGCGGAACGAGCTTC; CDR3aa: CASSDSASGTSF
len: 13; j_gene: TRBJ2-7; abundance: few; d_gene: TRBD1; v_gene: TRBV19; CDR3nt: TGTGCCAGTAGTCCACAGGGGGCAGGGGAGCAGTACTTC; CDR3aa: CASSPQGAGEQYF
len: 13; j_gene: TRBJ2-3; abundance: NA; d_gene: NA; v_gene: TRBV25-1; CDR3nt: TGTGCCAGCAGCGGTGTCGTGGTAGATACGCAGTATTTT; CDR3aa: CASSGVVVDTQYF
len: 14; j_gene: TRBJ2-1; abundance: NA; d_gene: NA; v_gene: TRBV29-1; CDR3nt: TGCAGCGTTCAGCTGGGTGACAGGATTAATGAGCAGTTCTTC; CDR3aa: CSVQLGDRINEQFF
len: 11; j_gene: TRBJ1-1; abundance: NA; d_gene: NA; v_gene: TRBV12-3/TRBV12-4; CDR3nt: TGTGCCAGCAGTTTAGAGGCTGAAGCTTTCTTT; CDR3aa: CASSLEAEAFF
len: 13; j_gene: TRBJ2-7; abundance: NA; d_gene: NA; v_gene: TRBV20-1; CDR3nt: TGCAGTGCTATCTTACTAGCTTGGGGGGAGCAGTACTTC; CDR3aa: CSAILLAWGEQYF
len: 13; j_gene: TRBJ2-7; abundance: NA; d_gene: NA; v_gene: TRBV5-4; CDR3nt: TGTGCCAGCAGCCCCGGCCATGGATACGAGCAGTACTTC; CDR3aa: CASSPGHGYEQYF
len: 14; j_gene: TRBJ2-1; abundance: NA; d_gene: NA; v_gene: TRBV15; CDR3nt: TGTGCCACCAGCGGTCGCGAGCAGGACAATGAGCAGTTCTTC; CDR3aa: CATSGREQDNEQFF
len: 16; j_gene: TRBJ2-5; abundance: NA; d_gene: TRBD2; v_gene: TRBV5-1; CDR3nt: TGCGCCAGCAGCTTGGGACTAGCGGGACAACAAGAGACCCAGTACTTC; CDR3aa: CASSLGLAGQQETQYF
len: 15; j_gene: TRBJ2-7; abundance: NA; d_gene: TRBD2; v_gene: TRBV7-2; CDR3nt: TGTGCCAGCAGCTCTCCAGGGACTAGCGGCTACGAGCAGTACTTC; CDR3aa: CASSSPGTSGYEQYF
len: 15; j_gene: TRBJ2-7; abundance: NA; d_gene: TRBD2; v_gene: TRBV11-2; CDR3nt: TGTGCCAGCAGCCCACCGGGACTAGCGGCCTACGAGCAGTACTTC; CDR3aa: CASSPPGLAAYEQYF
len: 15; j_gene: TRBJ2-1; abundance: NA; d_gene: TRBD2; v_gene: TRBV6-5; CDR3nt: TGTGCCAGCAGTTACGGTCAGCGGGGCGGGGAAGAGCAGTTCTTC; CDR3aa: CASSYGQRGGEEQFF
len: 16; j_gene: TRBJ2-2; abundance: NA; d_gene: NA; v_gene: TRBV19; CDR3nt: TGTGCCAGTAGTATACTCTCGGGACAGAACACCGGGGAGCTGTTTTTT; CDR3aa: CASSILSGQNTGELFF
len: 12; j_gene: TRBJ2-1; abundance: NA; d_gene: NA; v_gene: TRBV5-6; CDR3nt: TGTGCCAGCAGCTTGGCAACAAATGAGCAGTTCTTC; CDR3aa: CASSLATNEQFF
len: 15; j_gene: TRBJ1-2; abundance: NA; d_gene: NA; v_gene: TRBV9; CDR3nt: TGTGCCAGCAGCTTAACGGGGAGCGGCAACTATGGCTACACCTTC; CDR3aa: CASSLTGSGNYGYTF
len: 14; j_gene: TRBJ1-1; abundance: NA; d_gene: NA; v_gene: TRBV9; CDR3nt: TGTGCCAGCAGCGCTTATCCGGGGTCCTATGAAGCTTTCTTT; CDR3aa: CASSAYPGSYEAFF
len: 12; j_gene: TRBJ2-7; abundance: NA; d_gene: TRBD1; v_gene: TRBV5-6; CDR3nt: TGTGCCAGCAGCGGACAGGGTGTCGAGCAGTACTTC; CDR3aa: CASSGQGVEQYF
len: 16; j_gene: TRBJ2-1; abundance: NA; d_gene: TRBD2; v_gene: TRBV9; CDR3nt: TGTGCCAGCAGCGCTCCCACCAAGACTAGCACCAATGAGCAGTTCTTC; CDR3aa: CASSAPTKTSTNEQFF
len: 15; j_gene: TRBJ2-7; abundance: NA; d_gene: NA; v_gene: TRBV27; CDR3nt: TGTGCCAGCAGTTGGGGTAGCTTAAATTACTACGAGCAGTACTTC; CDR3aa: CASSWGSLNYYEQYF
len: 15; j_gene: TRBJ1-4; abundance: NA; d_gene: TRBD1; v_gene: TRBV24-1; CDR3nt: TGTGCCACCAGTGCCCCCGGGACAGGGGATGAAAAACTGTTTTTT; CDR3aa: CATSAPGTGDEKLFF
len: 12; j_gene: TRBJ1-1; abundance: once; d_gene: NA; v_gene: TRBV20-1; CDR3nt: TGCAGTGCTAGAACCGGGACGGTGGAAGCTTTCTTT; CDR3aa: CSARTGTVEAFF
len: 13; j_gene: TRBJ2-3; abundance: NA; d_gene: NA; v_gene: TRBV30; CDR3nt: TGTGCCTGGAGGAGTAGAAACACAGATACGCAGTATTTT; CDR3aa: CAWRSRNTDTQYF
len: 14; j_gene: TRBJ2-5; abundance: NA; d_gene: NA; v_gene: TRBV9; CDR3nt: TGTGCCAGCAGCGCAACAGTGGGGGAAGAGACCCAGTACTTC; CDR3aa: CASSATVGEETQYF
len: 11; j_gene: TRBJ2-7; abundance: once; d_gene: NA; v_gene: TRBV15; CDR3nt: TGTGCCACTGAATCAGACAGTCGTCGGTACTTC; CDR3aa: CATESDSRRYF
len: 17; j_gene: TRBJ2-3; abundance: NA; d_gene: TRBD2; v_gene: TRBV11-2; CDR3nt: TGTGCCAGCAGCTTAGTCCCCCCAGCGGGAGCCACAGATACGCAGTATTTT; CDR3aa: CASSLVPPAGATDTQYF